This T cell receptor (beta chain) originates from a study of neoadjuvant nivolumab and ipilimumab in lung cancer (dated by TCRdb to 2018 to 2020). For context, the study as a whole: Nivolumab was administered intravenously at 3 mg/kg on days 1, 15 and 29, and in the combination arm ipilimumab 1 mg/kg was added on day 1 only. The study compared TCR repertoires in pretherapy (baseline) peripheral blood with TCR repertoires in tumors resected at surgery after neoadjuvant immune checkpoint blockade. Of the 45 or so patients with operable NSCLC treated in the trial, 23 were randomized to nivolumab monotherapy and 21 to nivolumab plus ipilimumab. Matched pretherapy and resected tumor pairs were analyzed for seven patients, of whom four received nivolumab and three received nivolumab plus ipilimumab. For each study arm, the primary endpoint of the trial was the rate of major pathologic response (MPR) in the intention-to-treat population. What the research found in general, with its limitations: Pretherapy blood TCR richness correlated positively with richness in tumors resected after neoadjuvant therapy (Spearman R ≈ 0.79). Resected tumors had greater TCR richness and clonality than tumor-adjacent uninvolved lung, and increases were observed in more dual-therapy-treated tumors. No significant correlation was found between TCR clonality and pathologic tumor regression, and only one major-pathologic-response sample was available for the clonality analysis. A small number of samples underwent TCR sequencing. Tumor T-cell richness and clonality rose from pretherapy to surgery in three of three dual-therapy tumors but in only two of four nivolumab-treated tumors.

The library was obtained by the immunoSEQ multiplex PCR assay. The authors processed their data as follows. Richness and clonality were used to summarize the repertoires, and clones that significantly expanded or contracted between pre- and post-therapy samples were identified. The immuneACCESS repertoire file appears here via TCRdb, limited to in-frame rearrangements. These files lack a portion of the clones; in checked studies, under half of the deficit traces to unresolved V genes, and the cause of the others is not known. The DNA gave D and trimming, while V, J and clone size come from that table. This sample is represented by around 24,000 clones; about 81% of them were singletons. The ten largest account for about 9.4% of the sample. The CDR3 numbers 13 residues from cysteine through phenylalanine. Only CDR3 DNA is held: 39 bases, read in frame from base 1. Taken from the germline V gene (reference sequence), the CDR1 and CDR2 loops are MNHNY and SVGAGI. V lost 7 bases and J lost 0 bases; the stretch between them is 7 bases long.

This specimen's time point label, per the study, means: at surgical resection after neoadjuvant nivolumab +/- ipilimumab. The samples were obtained from NEOSTAR, a phase 2 randomized trial that tested neoadjuvant nivolumab or nivolumab plus ipilimumab, followed by surgery, in operable NSCLC. As concerns this clone: Its cognate antigen has yet to be identified. The sample holds no much larger clone one base away, and base qualities are not on file.

The TCR sequence derives from an adult with non-small cell lung cancer. Here the chain combines TRBV6-6 and TRBJ2-1; there is no confident call for the D gene. The starting material was tumor tissue, obtained after neoadjuvant nivolumab, alone or with ipilimumab, at or shortly before surgery. The nucleotides read TGTGCCAGCACTGAGAGCTCCTACAATGAGCAGTTCTTC. Translated, it gives CASTESSYNEQFF.